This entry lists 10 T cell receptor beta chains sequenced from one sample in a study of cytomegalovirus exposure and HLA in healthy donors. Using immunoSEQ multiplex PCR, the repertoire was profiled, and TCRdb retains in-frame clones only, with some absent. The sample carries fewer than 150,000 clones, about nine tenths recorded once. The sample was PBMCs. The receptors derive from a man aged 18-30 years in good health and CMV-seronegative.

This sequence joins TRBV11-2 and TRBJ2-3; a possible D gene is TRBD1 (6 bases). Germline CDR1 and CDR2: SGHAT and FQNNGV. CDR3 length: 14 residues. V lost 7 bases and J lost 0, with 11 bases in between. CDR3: CASNPRGSTDTQYF. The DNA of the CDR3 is TGTGCCAGCAACCCCAGGGGTAGCACAGATACGCAGTATTTT.

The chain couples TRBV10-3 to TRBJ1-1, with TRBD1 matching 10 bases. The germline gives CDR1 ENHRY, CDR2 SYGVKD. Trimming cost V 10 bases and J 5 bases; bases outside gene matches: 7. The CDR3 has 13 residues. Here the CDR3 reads CATGDRGVTEAFF. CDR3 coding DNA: TGTGCCACCGGGGACAGGGGTGTGACTGAAGCTTTCTTT.

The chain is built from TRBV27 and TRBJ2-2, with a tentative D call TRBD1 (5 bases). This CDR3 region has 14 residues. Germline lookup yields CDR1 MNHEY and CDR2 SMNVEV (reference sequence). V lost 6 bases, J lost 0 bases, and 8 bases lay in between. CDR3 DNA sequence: TGTGCCAGCAGATGGGGCCCGAACACCGGGGAGCTGTTTTTT. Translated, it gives CASRWGPNTGELFF.

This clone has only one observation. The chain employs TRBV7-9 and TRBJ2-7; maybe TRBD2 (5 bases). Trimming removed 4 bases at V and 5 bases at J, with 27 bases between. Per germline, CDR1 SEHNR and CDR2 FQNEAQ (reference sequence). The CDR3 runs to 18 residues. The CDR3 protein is CASSSPLETTGSLDEQYF. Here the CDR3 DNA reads TGTGCCAGCAGCTCCCCCCTCGAGACAACGGGGTCCTTGGACGAGCAGTACTTC.

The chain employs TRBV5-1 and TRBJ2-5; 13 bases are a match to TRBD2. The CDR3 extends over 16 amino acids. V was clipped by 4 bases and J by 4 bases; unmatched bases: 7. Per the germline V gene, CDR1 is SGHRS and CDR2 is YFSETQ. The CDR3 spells CASSQGLAGSGETQYF. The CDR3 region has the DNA TGCGCCAGCAGCCAGGGACTAGCGGGATCCGGAGAGACCCAGTACTTC.

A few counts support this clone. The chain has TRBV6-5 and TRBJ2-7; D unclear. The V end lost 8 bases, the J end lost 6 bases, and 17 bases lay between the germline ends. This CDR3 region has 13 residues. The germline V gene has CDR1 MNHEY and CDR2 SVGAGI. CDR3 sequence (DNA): TGTGCCAGCGCCGTTGCTGAGACTGGCGAGCAGTACTTC. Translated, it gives CASAVAETGEQYF.

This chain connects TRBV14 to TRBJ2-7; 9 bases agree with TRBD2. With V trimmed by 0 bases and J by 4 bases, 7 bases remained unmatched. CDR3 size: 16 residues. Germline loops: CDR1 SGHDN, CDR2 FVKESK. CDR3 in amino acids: CASSQDNSGSQYEQYF. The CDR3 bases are TGTGCCAGCAGCCAAGATAATAGCGGGAGCCAGTACGAGCAGTACTTC.

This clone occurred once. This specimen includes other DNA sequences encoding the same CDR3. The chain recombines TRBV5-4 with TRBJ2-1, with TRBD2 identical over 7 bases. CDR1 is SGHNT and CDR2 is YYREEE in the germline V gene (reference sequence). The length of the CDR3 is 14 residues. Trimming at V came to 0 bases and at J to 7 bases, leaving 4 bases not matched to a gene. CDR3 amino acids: CASSLGGSRNEQFF. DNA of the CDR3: TGTGCCAGCAGCTTGGGCGGGAGTCGGAATGAGCAGTTCTTC.

The CDR3 bases are TGTGCCAGCAGCTATGACAGTACTTCCTACGAGCAGTACTTC. This sequence encodes CASSYDSTSYEQYF. The chain carries TRBV7-7 and TRBJ2-7, with a possible D match to TRBD1 (5 bases). CDR1 is SSHAT and CDR2 is FNYEAQ in the germline V gene (reference sequence). The CDR3 covers 14 residues. The germline V and J ends were trimmed by 4 bases and 1 base, with 11 bases remaining between them.

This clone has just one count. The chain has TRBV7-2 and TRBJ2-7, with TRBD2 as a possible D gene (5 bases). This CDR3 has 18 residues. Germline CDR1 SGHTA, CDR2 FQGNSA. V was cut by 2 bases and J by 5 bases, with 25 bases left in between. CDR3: CASSLRLRFSARRDEQYF. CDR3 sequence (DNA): TGTGCCAGCAGCTTAAGGTTGAGGTTCAGCGCCAGGCGGGACGAGCAGTACTTC.